The clone carrying this T cell receptor (beta chain) was counted many times. What it binds is not known. This sample is part of a study of CD8 T cells in ankylosing spondylitis. General observations from the study: Disease-linked clones were CD8+ and relatively rare in peripheral blood. Among TCR beta sequences, a motif of roughly 8 highly homologous variants appeared characteristic of ankylosing spondylitis blood.

TCRdb re-called the 5' RACE reads through MiXCR, storing one row per CDR3 protein. This table holds 450,000 to 550,000 distinct CDR3 sequences, approximately 5.3% found once. This CDR3 has 15 amino acids. Trimming shortened V by 2 bases and J by 1 base, and 12 bases separated the two germline ends. CDR1 and CDR2 (germline): KGHSH, LQKENI. This sequence originates from a male donor with ankylosing spondylitis. The J gene is TRBJ2-7, the V gene TRBV18; maybe TRBD1 (5 bases). Sample: blood, either unsorted or a sorted T cell fraction (not recorded which). The CDR3, as DNA: TGTGCCAGCTCACCAGGGGCCGCTGCTTCCTACGAGCAGTACTTC. Protein: CASSPGAAASYEQYF.